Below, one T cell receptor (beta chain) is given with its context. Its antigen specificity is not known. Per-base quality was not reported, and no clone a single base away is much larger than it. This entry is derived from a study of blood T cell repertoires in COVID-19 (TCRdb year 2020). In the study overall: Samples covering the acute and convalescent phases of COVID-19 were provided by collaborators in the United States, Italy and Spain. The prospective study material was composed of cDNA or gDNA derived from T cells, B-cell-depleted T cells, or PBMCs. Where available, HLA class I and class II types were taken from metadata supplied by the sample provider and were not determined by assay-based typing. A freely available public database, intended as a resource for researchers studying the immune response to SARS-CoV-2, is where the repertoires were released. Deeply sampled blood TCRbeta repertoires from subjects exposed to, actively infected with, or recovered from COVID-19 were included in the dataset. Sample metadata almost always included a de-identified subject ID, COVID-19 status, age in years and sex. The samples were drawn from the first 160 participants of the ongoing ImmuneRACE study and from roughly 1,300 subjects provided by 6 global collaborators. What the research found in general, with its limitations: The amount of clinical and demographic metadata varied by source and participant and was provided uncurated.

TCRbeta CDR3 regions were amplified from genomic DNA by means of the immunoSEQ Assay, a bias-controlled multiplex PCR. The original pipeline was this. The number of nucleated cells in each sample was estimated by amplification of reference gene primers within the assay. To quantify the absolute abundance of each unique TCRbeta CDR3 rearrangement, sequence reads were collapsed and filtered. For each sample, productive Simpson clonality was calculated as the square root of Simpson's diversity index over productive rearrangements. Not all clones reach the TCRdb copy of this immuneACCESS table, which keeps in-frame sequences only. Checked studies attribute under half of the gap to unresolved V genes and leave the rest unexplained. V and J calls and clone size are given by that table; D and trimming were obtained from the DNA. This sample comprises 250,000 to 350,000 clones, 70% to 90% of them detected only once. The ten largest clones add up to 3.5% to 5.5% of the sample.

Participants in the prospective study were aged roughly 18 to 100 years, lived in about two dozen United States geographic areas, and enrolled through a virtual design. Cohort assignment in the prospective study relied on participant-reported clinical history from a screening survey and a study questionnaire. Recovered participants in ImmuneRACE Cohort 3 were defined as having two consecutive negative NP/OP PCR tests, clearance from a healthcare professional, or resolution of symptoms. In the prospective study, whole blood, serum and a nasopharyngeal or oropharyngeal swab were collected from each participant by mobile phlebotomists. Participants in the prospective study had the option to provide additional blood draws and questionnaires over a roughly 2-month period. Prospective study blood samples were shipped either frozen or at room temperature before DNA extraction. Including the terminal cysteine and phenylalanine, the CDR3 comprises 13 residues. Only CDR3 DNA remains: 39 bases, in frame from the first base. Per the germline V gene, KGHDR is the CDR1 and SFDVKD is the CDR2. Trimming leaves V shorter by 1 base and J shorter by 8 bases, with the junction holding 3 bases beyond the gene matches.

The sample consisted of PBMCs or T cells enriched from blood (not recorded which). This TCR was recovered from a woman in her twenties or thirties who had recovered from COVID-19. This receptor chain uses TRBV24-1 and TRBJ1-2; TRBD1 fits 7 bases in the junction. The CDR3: CATSDFGGGGYTF. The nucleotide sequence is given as TGTGCCACCAGTGATTTCGGAGGGGGCGGCTACACCTTC.